This note documents a single TCR beta chain sequence. Its antigen is currently not known. Base qualities were left out, and no much larger clone turns up one base away. The germline V and J ends show losses of 4 bases and 12 bases respectively, and no gene match explains 10 bases of the junction. CDR3 length: 15 amino acids, cysteine to phenylalanine. Only the CDR3 DNA stays, 45 bases, in frame from base 1. The germline V gene specifies MGHRA as CDR1 and YSYEKL as CDR2. The receptor library was made with the immunoSEQ multiplex PCR assay. The multiplex PCR relied on a mix of 60 forward primers for TCR Vbeta segments and 13 reverse primers for TCR Jbeta segments. A multiplex PCR assay on genomic DNA amplified the CDR3 region of rearranged TCR beta genes. Amplified TCR beta libraries were sequenced as 87-base-pair reads on the Illumina HiSeq System. The authors processed their data as follows. A later analysis tallied roughly 76 million unique TCR beta chains across the 666 repertoires, and about 12 million of those chains were shared by two or more donors. To remove PCR and sequencing errors, raw reads were error-corrected and collapsed into unique sequences using a nearest-neighbor algorithm that merged closely related sequences. CDR3 sequences were aligned to IMGT reference sequences to assign V, D and J gene segments. For a sequence to be retained, a match of at least six nucleotides was required to both a V gene segment and a J gene segment. A rearrangement counted as productive if the CDR3 had no stop codons and remained in frame with V and J, and every other rearrangement counted as non-productive. CDR3 was defined by IMGT convention, running from the second conserved V-encoded cysteine to the conserved J-encoded phenylalanine. The earlier analysis of approximately 590 of the donors excluded any sequence lacking an unambiguous match to a single V gene segment. In an earlier analysis of approximately 590 of the donors, V segments were called functional above 56.7% productive rearrangements and were called segregating when the between-donor standard deviation exceeded 5%. To diagnose cytomegalovirus status from the catalog of TCR beta chain sequences, a statistical classification framework was built. In a later analysis, V and J genes were assigned by comparing TCR nucleotide sequences against IMGT/GENE-DB human TR gene sequences. In a later analysis, CDR3 sequences and most-parsimonious VDJ recombination scenarios were assigned using the TCRdist pipeline. In a later analysis, each TCR beta chain was defined by its CDR3 amino acid sequence together with its V-gene family, and reads lacking a unique V-gene family were excluded. To address suspected cross-contamination and a sequencing artifact, a later analysis removed a few hundred highly shared, low-generation-probability nucleotide sequences. A later analysis calculated a clonal expansion index for each public chain from normalized within-repertoire ranks of inferred template counts. In a later analysis, generation probabilities were computed with a VDJ recombination model fitted to out-of-frame rearrangements, and the resulting probabilities were checked against IGoR. Hypergeometric tests were used in a later analysis to score TCR-TCR, TCR-HLA and TCR-CMV co-occurrence, with a repertoire-size bias correction applied to the TCR pairs. In a later analysis, false discovery rates were estimated by permuting HLA or CMV assignments 20 times. In a later analysis, co-occurring TCRs were grouped using DBSCAN, with TCRdist sequence similarity added in when clustering inside HLA-allele-positive subsets. For co-occurrence clustering, repertoires with fewer than 30,000 or more than 120,000 public chains were excluded, along with a handful of repertoires with anomalous nucleotide sharing. Entries here come from immuneACCESS through TCRdb and include only in-frame sequences with V and J called. Some clones fail to appear in such tables; in the studies checked, an unresolved V gene covers under half of the shortfall, and the cause of the remainder is unknown. V, J and clone size are those of that table, while D and trimming were read from the DNA. This sample holds around 120,000 clones; approximately 80% were observed only once. Under 6% of the sample is in the top ten clones.

This sample is part of a study of cytomegalovirus exposure and HLA in healthy donors (dated by TCRdb to 2016 to 2017). Concerning the study at large: In an earlier analysis of 550 to 750 of the donors, about 270 Gb of sequence data and 100 million or so unique TCR beta sequences from 180 million or so T cells were reported. Approximately 310 gigabases of sequencing data and 70 million to 100 million unique TCR sequences were included in an early release covering around 650 HLA-typed donors. Of the approximately 400 genotyped donors, over 65% fell in the genetic ancestry cluster associated with self-reported Caucasian donors. The study was designed to test whether signatures of past pathogen exposure could be identified by cataloging public T cell receptors. Using immunosequencing, the study profiled T cell repertoires from 640 or so subjects and related those repertoires to cytomegalovirus serostatus. In addition to the first cohort of roughly 670 subjects, a separate validation cohort of around 110 different subjects was used. To predict cytomegalovirus infection status, the study combined high-throughput TCR immunosequencing, statistical association of individual TCRs with disease status, and machine learning. A later analysis re-examined previously published TCR beta repertoires from 610 or so donors and added high-resolution HLA genotyping to investigate patterns of TCR occurrence. Rather than drawing on any new phenotypic data, the later analysis identified candidate immune exposures from TCR beta sequences and the way those sequences occurred across donors. An earlier analysis of 500 to 750 of the donors applied high-throughput TCR beta sequencing to assess whether each TCR beta V gene segment acted as functional or pseudogenic. Alongside the repertoire data, information on donor age, sex, ethnicity and CMV serostatus was compiled. Genome-wide SNP genotypes for about 65% of the 666 donors were used in a later genetic analysis, which treated that subset as a discovery cohort. All discovery cohort repertoires had been generated on a single sequencing platform. Class I and class II HLA loci were covered by the typing at four-digit resolution. Typing coverage differed by locus: A, B, C, DRB1 and DQB1 were typed in roughly 629-630 donors, DQA1 in about 560, DPA1 in approximately 610, and DPB1 in 450 to 490. Five DR-DQ haplotypes were treated as single units for association and clustering because of strong linkage in the cohort. On average, around 200,000 unique TCR beta nucleotide sequences were sequenced per donor among several hundred genotyped donors of the cohort, with roughly 20% of those sequences being non-productive.

In total, roughly 670 healthy bone marrow donors made up the cohort. At the time of sampling, every cohort member was nominally healthy, though immune exposures that went unrecorded were likely present. The donor was CMV seropositive and was included in the group of 250 to 350 seropositive cohort members. A peripheral blood sample was provided by each donor, and peripheral blood mononuclear cells were used for TCR beta sequencing. The Qiagen DNeasy Blood Extraction Kit was used to extract genomic DNA from the blood cell samples. What the research found in general, with its limitations: According to a later analysis, TCR association rates differed among HLA loci, with DRB1 alleles showing the most associated TCRs and HLA-C alleles showing the fewest. According to the authors, the approach could potentially be generalized to other disease states and immunological phenotypes. Some IMGT-functional V segments, including TRBV6-2 and TRBV6-3, could not be distinguished by the 87-base-pair reads and were therefore excluded. In a later analysis, HLA-associated TCR beta chains showed more clonal expansion and lower generation probabilities than non-associated chains that were equally common. Immune exposure information for the cohort was limited to CMV serostatus. Presence/absence analyses assumed roughly uniform sequencing depth across donors, an assumption that may not hold. Correlated functional status among segregating V segments might reflect linkage disequilibrium, but an unknown experimental factor could not be ruled out. In a later analysis, some 18,000 TCR beta sequences were associated with specific HLA alleles at a false discovery rate of 0.05. Because some donors lacked HLA typing at each locus, the association tests relied only on the typed subset. V-gene and J-gene trimming of TCR beta chains was associated with a missense DCLRE1C variant in a later genetic analysis, and the association was replicated in an independent cohort. The classifier was reported to diagnose cytomegalovirus status with high specificity and sensitivity in both the original cohort and the validation cohort. Across donors, most TCR sequences were observed very rarely, whereas some public TCRs were present in many individuals. The study gave a list of 150 to 200 TCR beta chains associated with cytomegalovirus. The earlier analysis of almost 600 of the donors excluded approximately 15 rarely observed V segments, including chromosome 9 orphons, because counts were too low. In a later genetic analysis, fewer N-insertions in productive TCRs were reported among donors in an Asian-associated ancestry cluster than the roughly 700-donor mean. A later analysis found that most CMV-associated TCR beta chains appeared HLA-restricted, with HLA associations seemingly driven largely by CMV exposure. A further reported finding was that TCR beta sequences accurately predicted the HLA-A and HLA-B alleles for most subjects in the first cohort. A later analysis reported that several top co-occurrence clusters appeared linked to parvovirus B19, influenza, CMV and Epstein-Barr virus. In an earlier analysis of around 600 of the donors, most TCR beta V segments appeared in productive rearrangements about 90% or about 30% of the time, broadly matching IMGT annotations. In vitro tests confirmed that a few of the cytomegalovirus-associated TCR beta chains recognize cytomegalovirus antigens. Only TCR beta chains were sequenced in this cohort, and the absence of alpha or paired-chain data limited detectable features. A cluster of highly shared sequence variants was judged likely to represent a technical artifact of the sequencing pipeline. When HLA alleles, especially DR and DQ, strongly co-occurred, TCR associations were difficult to assign to individual alleles.

The sequence joins TRBV4-1 to TRBJ1-4; 11 nucleotides in the junction match TRBD1. This sequence originates from a woman between 40 and 55 years old in good health and CMV-seropositive. Sequencing was carried out using PBMCs. The CDR3 sequence is CASSPGQGAMAELFF. The DNA is TGCGCCAGCAGCCCCGGACAGGGGGCCATGGCGGAACTGTTTTTT.